This T cell receptor (beta chain) originates from a study of T cell responses to AZD1222 COVID-19 vaccine. General study points: It was only after the peak T cell response that any repertoires were sampled. Rises in breadth and depth of Spike-specific TCRs came after two AZD1222 doses. Spike was spanned by vaccine-associated CD4 TCRs, with dominance at 160-218 and 743-854.

Assay used: immunoSEQ multiplex PCR; TCRdb lists only in-frame clones, some missing. The data show approximately 140,000 clones, about 92% seen once. CDR3 length: 15 amino acids. From germline, CDR1 is SGHRS and CDR2 YFSETQ. J lost 2 bases, V lost 0 bases, and 1 base had no gene match. As to this clone: What it recognizes is unknown.

The V gene is TRBV5-1, the J gene TRBJ1-3; 8 bases fit TRBD1. The sequencing here drew on peripheral blood, taken on day 0 of AZD1222 vaccination. The clonotype originates from an adult in good health. This chain's CDR3 is CASSLAQGAGNTIYF. The CDR3 DNA is TGCGCCAGCAGCTTGGCACAGGGGGCTGGAAACACCATATATTTT.